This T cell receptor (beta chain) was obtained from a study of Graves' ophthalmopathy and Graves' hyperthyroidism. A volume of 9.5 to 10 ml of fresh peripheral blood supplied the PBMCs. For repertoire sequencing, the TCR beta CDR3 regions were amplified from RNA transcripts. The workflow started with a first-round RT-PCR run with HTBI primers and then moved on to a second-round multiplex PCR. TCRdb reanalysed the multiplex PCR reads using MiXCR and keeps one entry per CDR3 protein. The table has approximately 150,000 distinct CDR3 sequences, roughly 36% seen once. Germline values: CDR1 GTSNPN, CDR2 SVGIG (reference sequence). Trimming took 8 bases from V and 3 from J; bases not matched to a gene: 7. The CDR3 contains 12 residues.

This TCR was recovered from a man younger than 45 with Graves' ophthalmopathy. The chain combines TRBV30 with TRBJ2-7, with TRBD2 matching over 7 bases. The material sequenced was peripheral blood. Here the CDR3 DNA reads TGTGCCGGGACTAAGGGAATCTACGAGCAGTACTTC. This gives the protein CAGTKGIYEQYF. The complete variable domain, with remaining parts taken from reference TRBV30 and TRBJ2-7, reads SQTIHQWPATLVQPVGSPLSLECTVEGTSNPNLYWYRQAAGRGLQLLFYSVGIGQISSEVPQNLSASRPQDRQFILSSKKLLLSDSGFYLCAGTKGIYEQYFGPGTRLTVT.